Sequencing of this T cell receptor (beta chain) was carried out in a study of cytomegalovirus exposure and HLA in healthy donors. As to this clone: Its antigen is undetermined.

While the first cohort had 600 to 750 subjects, the donors belonged to the separate validation cohort of roughly 130 subjects. Study results and caveats: Across donors, most TCRs were seen rarely, yet some public ones were widespread. In the roughly 130 validation repertoires, a later analysis found that first-cohort TCR clusters tended to co-occur. As confirmed in vitro, three CMV-associated chains were specific for CMV antigens.

Repertoires were generated with immunoSEQ multiplex PCR, while TCRdb's copy carries only in-frame clones and drops some. The sample lists around 50,000 clones, approximately 93% occurring once. This TCR derives from a woman under 30 in good health and CMV-seronegative. Sequenced sample: PBMCs.

This chain's CDR3 is CSARLTEAFF. CDR3 sequence (DNA): TGCAGTGCTAGACTCACTGAAGCTTTCTTT. The chain employs TRBV20-1 and TRBJ1-1; D not certain. Per germline, CDR1 DFQATT and CDR2 SNEGSKA (reference sequence). CDR3 length: 10 amino acids. The V gene lost 2 bases and the J gene lost 4 bases, with 2 bases spanning the gap.